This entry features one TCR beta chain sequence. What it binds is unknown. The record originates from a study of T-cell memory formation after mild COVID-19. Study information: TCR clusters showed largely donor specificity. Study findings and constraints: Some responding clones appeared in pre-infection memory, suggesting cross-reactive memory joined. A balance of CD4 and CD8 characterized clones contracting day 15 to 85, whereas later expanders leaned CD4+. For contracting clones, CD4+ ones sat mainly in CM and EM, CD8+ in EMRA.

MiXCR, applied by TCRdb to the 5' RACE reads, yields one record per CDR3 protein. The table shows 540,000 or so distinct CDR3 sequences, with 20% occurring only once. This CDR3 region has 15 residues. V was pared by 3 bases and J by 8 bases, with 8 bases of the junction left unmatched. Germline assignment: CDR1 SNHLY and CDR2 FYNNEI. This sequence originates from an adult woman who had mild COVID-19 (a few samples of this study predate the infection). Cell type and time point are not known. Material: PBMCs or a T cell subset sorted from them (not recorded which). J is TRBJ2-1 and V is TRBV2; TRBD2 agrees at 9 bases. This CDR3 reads CASSDRASGADEQFF. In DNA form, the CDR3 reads TGTGCCAGCAGTGACAGGGCTAGCGGGGCCGATGAGCAGTTCTTC. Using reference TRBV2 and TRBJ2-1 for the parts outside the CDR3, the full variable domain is EPEVTQTPSHQVTQMGQEVILRCVPISNHLYFYWYRQILGQKVEFLVSFYNNEISEKSEIFDDQFSVERPDGSNFTLKIRSTKLEDSAMYFCASSDRASGADEQFFGPGTRLTVL.